This is a list of T cell receptor beta chains from one sample in a study of blood T cells in healthy people across ages. TCRdb reanalysed the 5' RACE reads using MiXCR and keeps one entry per CDR3 protein. Of roughly 800,000 distinct CDR3 sequences listed, around a quarter were seen once; the top ten hold approximately 2.9%. Separately, the same data were catalogued under a study of T cells of mothers and their children.

Sequencing input: blood. The receptors were sampled from a boy aged 5-17 years in good health. The CDR3 runs from the conserved cysteine through the conserved F or W. D genes are given only for firm matches. Clone size is not always given. Where it is, it says once, few, many or a class for expanded clones.

>-|many|TRBV12-3/TRBV12-4|TRBJ2-5
TGTGCCAGCAGTCCCCGGCAGGCGGAGACCCAGTACTTC
CASSPRQAETQYF
>TRBD2|-|TRBV6-1|TRBJ2-5
TGTGCCAGCCCCAGGGGGGCTAGCGGGGGACAAGAGACCCAGTACTTC
CASPRGASGGQETQYF
>-|-|TRBV3-1|TRBJ2-7
TGTGCCAGCAGTTACGCCCCTGCCTACGAGCAGTACTTC
CASSYAPAYEQYF
>TRBD1|many|TRBV7-6|TRBJ2-6
TGTGCCAGCAGCCAAAGACAGGGGGCCTCTGGGGCCAACGTCCTGACTTTC
CASSQRQGASGANVLTF
>TRBD1|few|TRBV11-1|TRBJ1-1
TGTGCCAGCAGCTTACGCAACAGGGGGCTCACTGAAGCTTTCTTT
CASSLRNRGLTEAFF
>-|few|TRBV12-3/TRBV12-4|TRBJ1-5
TGTGCCAGCAGTGCCCGACAGGACAATCAGCCCCAGCATTTT
CASSARQDNQPQHF
>TRBD1|few|TRBV20-1|TRBJ2-5
TGCAGTGCTAGCCCGGACAGGGGGGAAGAGACCCAGTACTTC
CSASPDRGEETQYF
>TRBD1|once|TRBV20-1|TRBJ2-7
TGCAGTGCTAGCCCCGGGACAGCCTACGAGCAGTACTTC
CSASPGTAYEQYF
>-|-|TRBV24-1|TRBJ1-2
TGTGCCACCAGTGATCCTCGGACAGAGGGCGATGGCTACACCTTC
CATSDPRTEGDGYTF
>TRBD1|-|TRBV18|TRBJ2-5
TGTGCCAGCTCACCAAATTTCGGTCGGACAGGGACTCAAGAGACCCAGTACTTC
CASSPNFGRTGTQETQYF
>-|-|TRBV7-9|TRBJ2-7
TGTGCCAGCAGCTTAGGGCCCCTGGACGCCGGCGAGCAGTACTTC
CASSLGPLDAGEQYF
>-|few|TRBV3-1|TRBJ1-5
TGTGCCAGCAGCCCGGACAGCCTTAATCAGCCCCAGCATTTT
CASSPDSLNQPQHF
>-|-|TRBV12-3/TRBV12-4|TRBJ1-5
TGTGCCAGCAGCACGGACCCCGGACAGCCCCAGCATTTT
CASSTDPGQPQHF
>-|-|TRBV10-3|TRBJ1-2
TGTGCCATCACCGGGAGGGTAGGGGAATCTGGCTACACCTTC
CAITGRVGESGYTF
>TRBD2|few|TRBV15|TRBJ2-5
TGTGCCACCATGCGGGGGGGGCATACTGAAGAGACCCAGTACTTC
CATMRGGHTEETQYF
>TRBD1|-|TRBV3-1|TRBJ1-1
TGTGCCAGCAGCCAAGACAGGGGGCCCTCTGAAGCTTTCTTT
CASSQDRGPSEAFF